The next 24 T cell receptor beta chains were all read from a single sample in a study of blood T cell repertoires in COVID-19 (TCRdb year 2020). The library was obtained by the immunoSEQ multiplex PCR assay. TCRdb obtained this table from immuneACCESS and retained in-frame rearrangements with V and J assigned. These tables miss some clones; where compared with another copy, unresolved V genes account for less than half of the shortfall, and the remainder is unexplained. The sample records 84,000 or so clones, 80% of which are singletons. Around 12% of the sample belongs to the ten largest clones. Sequencing was carried out using peripheral blood. The receptors shown here come from a woman aged 40 to 50 with active or convalescent COVID-19.

The gene calls are TRBV18 and TRBJ2-7; D may be TRBD2 (6 bases). Looked up from germline, CDR1 is KGHSH and CDR2 is LQKENI. Trimming pared 3 bases from V and 5 bases from J, leaving 20 bases between. This CDR3 has 16 amino acids. In DNA form, the CDR3 reads TGTGCCAGCTCACCTTTTGAAGGAGGGCCCTGGGACGAGCAGTACTTC. Protein sequence: CASSPFEGGPWDEQYF. The whole variable domain, remainder taken from reference TRBV18 and TRBJ2-7, is NAGVMQNPRHLVRRRGQEARLRCSPMKGHSHVYWYRQLPEEGLKFMVYLQKENIIDESGMPKERFSAEFPKEGPSILRIQQVVRGDSAAYFCASSPFEGGPWDEQYFGPGTRLTVT.

This clone was seen a single time. V gene TRBV19 combines with J gene TRBJ2-5; 12 nucleotides agree with TRBD1. J gave up 5 bases and V 6 bases, and 7 bases lay outside the gene matches. The CDR3 is 15 residues long. Germline V gives CDR1 LNHDA, CDR2 SQIVND (reference sequence). The CDR3 nucleotides read TGTGCCAGTAGACCCGGGACAGGGGGCAGGGAGACCCAGTACTTC. Its protein is CASRPGTGGRETQYF.

This rearrangement joins TRBV7-2 to TRBJ1-5; no clear D. The CDR3 has 15 amino acids. Germline CDR1 reads SGHTA; CDR2 reads FQGNSA. Trimming stripped 2 bases from V and 1 base from J, with 9 bases between. The CDR3 protein is CASSLYSGSNQPQHF. The CDR3 DNA is TGTGCCAGCAGCTTATATTCGGGGAGCAATCAGCCCCAGCATTTT.

This clone was observed a single time. This rearrangement joins TRBV10-3 to TRBJ2-7; perhaps TRBD2 as D (6 bases). Trimming left V 10 bases short and J 3 bases short, with 10 bases between. CDR1 is ENHRY and CDR2 is SYGVKD in the germline V gene. This CDR3 spans 11 amino acids. The CDR3 here is CATGLNYEQYF. CDR3 nucleotide sequence: TGTGCCACAGGACTAAACTACGAGCAGTACTTC.

This clone was counted between two and nine times. This sequence joins TRBV28 and TRBJ1-2; no definite D call. CDR1 is MDHEN and CDR2 is SYDVKM in the germline V gene. V lost 5 bases and J lost 8, with 15 bases in between. This CDR3 has 13 residues. The CDR3 DNA reads as TGTGCCAGCAGTCTGCAGGTTGTGTCGGGCTACACCTTC. It is translated as CASSLQVVSGYTF.

The genes are TRBV2 and TRBJ1-5, with a possible D match to TRBD1 (5 bases). The CDR3 covers 15 residues. V was clipped by 2 bases and J by 2 bases, with 10 bases between them. Germline V gene lookup returns CDR1 SNHLY and CDR2 FYNNEI. The CDR3, as DNA: TGTGCCAGCAGTGAACAGGGAGGGGGCAATCAGCCCCAGCATTTT. Protein: CASSEQGGGNQPQHF.

The CDR3 DNA reads TGTGCCAGCAGCCTACAGGGTTCATCTGGAAACACCATATATTTT. Translated: CASSLQGSSGNTIYF. This chain connects TRBV3-1 (or the pseudogene TRBV3-2) to TRBJ1-3; D is perhaps TRBD1 (6 bases). This CDR3 has 15 amino acids. V lost 4 bases, J lost 1 base, and 11 bases lay in between. Germline V CDR1 and CDR2: LGHDT, YNNKEL (reference sequence).

The chain employs TRBV2 and TRBJ1-1; D remains ambiguous. Germline CDR1 and CDR2: SNHLY and FYNNEI. Trimming took 2 bases from V and 1 from J, leaving 11 bases between them. This CDR3 has 15 residues. This CDR3 reads CASSEIVAANTEAFF. CDR3 sequence (DNA): TGTGCCAGCAGTGAAATAGTTGCCGCGAACACTGAAGCTTTCTTT.

The chain is built from TRBV2 and TRBJ1-6; 8 bases agree with TRBD1. V lost 8 bases, J lost 11 bases, and 14 bases stayed unmatched. CDR3 length: 15 residues. Germline lookup yields CDR1 SNHLY and CDR2 FYNNEI. The DNA for the CDR3 is TGTGCCAGCCAGGCCGGTCAGGGGGCGCACCCACCCCTCCACTTT. Residues: CASQAGQGAHPPLHF.

The chain joins TRBV11-3 to TRBJ2-3, with D possibly TRBD2 on 5 matching bases. Trimming pared 0 bases from V and 3 bases from J, leaving 13 bases between. The CDR3 extends over 16 amino acids. The germline gives CDR1 SGHNT, CDR2 YENEEA. The DNA of the CDR3 is TGTGCCAGCAGCTTAGATCGGTGGGAGAGGACAGATACGCAGTATTTT. Translating it yields CASSLDRWERTDTQYF.

J is TRBJ1-2 and V is TRBV10-3, with 8 bases lining up with TRBD1. Germline-derived CDR1 and CDR2 are ENHRY and SYGVKD. The CDR3 consists of 15 residues. Trimming took 11 bases from V and 4 from J; bases not matched to a gene: 15. Here the CDR3 reads CASSLQGAIGYGYTF. The DNA of the CDR3 is TGTGCCTCATCCCTCCAGGGGGCGATAGGCTATGGCTACACCTTC.

V and J are TRBV25-1 and TRBJ1-4; 10 bases match TRBD1. Germline lookup yields CDR1 MGHDK and CDR2 SYGVNS. V shed 6 bases and J 6 bases; nucleotides not matched to a gene: 13. There are 17 residues in the CDR3. The CDR3, as DNA: TGTGCCAGCAGCCCCAGACAGGGGGCGAGATCTGATGAAAAACTGTTTTTT. Its protein is CASSPRQGARSDEKLFF.

V usage is TRBV18 and J usage is TRBJ1-3; tentative D call: TRBD1 (6 bases). The CDR3 has 15 amino acids. The germline V gene has CDR1 KGHSH and CDR2 LQKENI. V lost 5 bases to trimming and J lost 0 bases, with 11 bases between them. CDR3: CASSATDSSGNTIYF. CDR3 coding DNA: TGTGCCAGCTCAGCGACGGACAGCTCTGGAAACACCATATATTTT.

The chain joins TRBV11-1 to TRBJ1-2; D unclear. The V gene's germline CDR1 is SGHAT and CDR2 FQDESV (reference sequence). The CDR3 is made up of 13 amino acids. V gave up 5 bases and J gave up 4 bases, with 11 bases separating them. CDR3 nucleotides: TGTGCCAGCAGCCTCGACATAAGCTATGGCTACACCTTC. It yields the protein CASSLDISYGYTF.

The chain combines TRBV9 with TRBJ2-3, with D tentatively TRBD2 (6 bases). The germline CDR1 and CDR2 sequences are SGDLS and YYNGEE. The V end was cut by 4 bases, the J end by 3 bases, with 18 bases between. The CDR3 has 16 residues. The CDR3 DNA reads as TGTGCCAGCAGCCCCCGTGGGACTGTACTTACAGATACGCAGTATTTT. This translates into CASSPRGTVLTDTQYF.

The V call is TRBV4-3, the J call TRBJ2-5; a weak D match, TRBD1 (5 bases). Germline CDR1 and CDR2: LGHNA and YSLEER. The germline V and J ends were trimmed by 1 base and 4 bases, with 16 bases remaining between them. This CDR3 is built from 16 residues. The CDR3 DNA is TGCGCCAGCAGCCAAGGCGAAGGGGCTTGGGGAGAGACCCAGTACTTC. It yields the protein CASSQGEGAWGETQYF.

J is TRBJ2-5 and V is TRBV10-1; D not resolved. The CDR3 covers 14 residues. Per germline, CDR1 WNHNN and CDR2 SYGVQD (reference sequence). The ends were cut back, 6 bases at V and 3 bases at J, with 14 bases in the middle. CDR3 sequence: CASSVPPGKETQYF. CDR3 DNA: TGCGCCAGCAGCGTCCCCCCAGGTAAAGAGACCCAGTACTTC.

Judged by abundance, this clone is medium-sized. This chain connects TRBV4-1 to TRBJ1-1, with D possibly being TRBD1 (6 bases). Germline loops: CDR1 MGHRA, CDR2 YSYEKL. The CDR3 consists of 17 residues. V dropped 0 bases and J dropped 0 bases, with 14 bases sitting between them. The CDR3 nucleotides read TGCGCCAGCAGCCAAGAGGCAGGGGCGAGAATGAACACTGAAGCTTTCTTT. Translating it yields CASSQEAGARMNTEAFF.

The chain recombines TRBV4-3 with TRBJ1-5; the D is unclear. Trimming removed 1 base from V and 5 bases from J, with 9 bases in between. The CDR3 length is 14 residues. The germline V gene has CDR1 LGHNA and CDR2 YSLEER. CDR3 residues: CASSQALGDQPQHF. The CDR3 nucleotides read TGCGCCAGCAGCCAAGCACTCGGGGATCAGCCCCAGCATTTT.

The V and J genes are TRBV7-6 and TRBJ2-5; 13 bases are a match to TRBD2. In germline, CDR1 is SGHVS, CDR2 FNYEAQ. V lost 5 bases, J lost 4 bases, and 7 bases stayed unmatched. This CDR3 is built from 16 residues. The CDR3 spells CASSPGTSGTGETQYF. DNA of the CDR3: TGTGCCAGCAGCCCCGGGACTAGCGGGACGGGAGAGACCCAGTACTTC.

This chain uses TRBV6-2 or TRBV6-3 with TRBJ2-5; D perhaps matches TRBD1 (6 bases). Germline V gene lookup returns CDR1 MNHEY and CDR2 SVGEGT. This CDR3 has 15 amino acids. The V end was cut by 2 bases, the J end by 2 bases, with 12 bases between. The CDR3 nucleotides read TGTGCCAGCAGTTACCCGAACAGGGCGCAAGAGACCCAGTACTTC. Its translation: CASSYPNRAQETQYF.

This clone appeared a few times. The V gene is TRBV7-8, the J gene TRBJ1-5; the D gene is possibly TRBD1 (5 bases). CDR1 is SGHVS, CDR2 FQNEAQ, per germline. V lost 5 bases to trimming and J lost 1 base, with 12 bases between them. CDR3 length: 15 amino acids. The CDR3 here is CASSPQGNSNQPQHF. Written as DNA, the CDR3 is TGTGCCAGCAGCCCTCAGGGAAACAGCAATCAGCCCCAGCATTTT.

V gene TRBV19 combines with J gene TRBJ1-6; D gene ambiguous. Trimming cost V 2 bases and J 8 bases, with 4 bases left between them. The length of the CDR3 is 12 residues. The germline V gene has CDR1 LNHDA and CDR2 SQIVND (reference sequence). The CDR3 protein is CASSIRDSPLHF. The CDR3, as DNA: TGTGCCAGTAGTATAAGAGATTCACCCCTCCACTTT. The full variable domain, its missing parts supplied by reference TRBV19 and TRBJ1-6, is DGGITQSPKYLFRKEGQNVTLSCEQNLNHDAMYWYRQDPGQGLRLIYYSQIVNDFQKGDIAEGYSVSREKKESFPLTVTSAQKNPTAFYLCASSIRDSPLHFGNGTRLTVT.

This chain uses TRBV4-3 with TRBJ2-1; the match to TRBD2 covers 9 bases. The germline V gene encodes CDR1 LGHNA and CDR2 YSLEER. Trimming at V came to 0 bases and at J to 5 bases, leaving 5 bases not matched to a gene. The CDR3 is 16 residues long. This CDR3 is CASSQEWTSVNNEQFF. The CDR3 region has the DNA TGCGCCAGCAGCCAAGAATGGACTAGCGTCAACAATGAGCAGTTCTTC.